The present TCR beta chain was sequenced within a study of OX40 agonist ivuxolimab in advanced cancers. Overall study context: Subjects had a mean age of roughly 60 years, with a range of about 23 to 90; just over 80% were male.

This table comes from immunoSEQ multiplex PCR, and its TCRdb copy is limited to in-frame clones, with some not included. The sample comprises approximately 60,000 clones, under 95% of which are singletons, and 0.62% rests with the top ten. Findings and limits, study-wide: Compared with CD4+, CD8+ T cells on average had more expanded clones.

The germline gives CDR1 LNHNV, CDR2 YYDKDF (reference sequence). Trimming stripped 0 bases from V and 10 bases from J, with 13 bases between. The CDR3 has 15 amino acids. On this clone: The antigen is unknown.

The sequencing used CD4+ or CD8+ T cells sorted from blood, collected in a trial of the OX40 agonist ivuxolimab. The chain joins TRBV15 to TRBJ1-6; TRBD1 is a possible D gene (6 bases). This clonotype originated in an adult with an advanced solid tumor such as melanoma, head and neck, liver or kidney cancer. The CDR3 region is CATSRDGGARSPLHF. CDR3 bases: TGTGCCACCAGCAGAGATGGGGGGGCCCGGTCACCCCTCCACTTT.